The present T cell receptor beta chain was sequenced within a study of CD8+CD57+ T cells in acquired aplastic anemia. Regarding the study as a whole: Both patients and controls carried the same twenty-nine CD8+ CDR3 sequences.

Template material for TCR beta VDJ and CDR3 profiling consisted of genomic DNA. One entry per CDR3 protein results from TCRdb running MiXCR on the reads. The data hold roughly 290,000 distinct CDR3 sequences, with roughly 59% observed a single time. Germline V gene data show CDR1 as DFQATT and CDR2 as SNEGSKA (reference sequence). V was cut by 6 bases and J by 5 bases, with 16 bases left in between. This CDR3 region has 13 residues. It was patients with CD8+CD57+ cell expansion by flow cytometry who were chosen for sequencing. About this clonotype: No antigen is known for it.

The V gene is TRBV20-1, the J gene TRBJ1-2; D is uncertain. What was sequenced was sorted CD4+, CD8+, or CD8+CD57+ T cells (not recorded which) from PBMCs. This receptor was taken from a human donor with aplastic anemia. The CDR3 region has the DNA TGCAGTGCCTCCGACGAGGGCGCGTATGGCTACACCTTC. Translation: CSASDEGAYGYTF.